This paragraph covers one TCR beta chain sequence. Antigen unknown. This specimen belongs to a study of T cells in Graves' hyperthyroidism and ophthalmopathy. General study points: Most expanded thyroid clonotypes above 0.001 also appeared in blood.

The CDR3 covers 16 residues. Germline V gene data show CDR1 as MDHEN and CDR2 as SYDVKM. V was pared by 5 bases and J by 6 bases, with 22 bases between. Together with thyroid ultrasound, orbital computed tomography, serum thyroxine and TRAb, clinical symptoms were used for diagnoses. The source of the PBMCs was 8 to 10 ml of fresh peripheral blood. Amplification of TCR beta CDR3 regions used RNA as the template. The primer set for the first-round RT-PCR of the TCR CDR3 was HTBI. TCRdb ran MiXCR on the multiplex PCR reads and lists one entry per CDR3 protein. The table shows hundreds of thousands of distinct CDR3 sequences, with around 15% occurring only once.

The clonotype comes from a woman younger than 35 with Graves' hyperthyroidism. The sequencing sample was made of blood. This sequence joins TRBV28 and TRBJ1-2; unclear D gene. The CDR3 DNA sequence: TGTGCCAGCAGTCCCTCGGTTAGGCCGGGCTTGGATGGCTACACCTTC. The encoded protein is CASSPSVRPGLDGYTF.